The 22 T cell receptor beta chains listed next were all sequenced from one sample in a study of T cells in Graves' hyperthyroidism and ophthalmopathy. RNA transcripts served as the template for amplifying TCR beta CDR3 regions. Carried out on the TCR CDR3, a first-round RT-PCR used the HTBI primer set. TCRdb re-derived calls from the multiplex PCR reads in MiXCR, one entry per CDR3 protein. Of about 560,000 distinct CDR3 sequences in the sample, around 45% were seen once. The sample was peripheral blood or thyroid tissue (not recorded which). The source is a woman between 18 and 29 years old with Graves' hyperthyroidism.

This chain links TRBV19 with TRBJ1-5; D may be TRBD1 (5 bases). V lost 8 bases and J 4 bases, leaving 12 bases between the germline ends. The CDR3 is 13 residues long. Germline V gene lookup returns CDR1 LNHDA and CDR2 SQIVND (reference sequence). CDR3: CASSPRVNQPQHF. The DNA for the CDR3 is TGTGCCAGTTCCCCCAGGGTTAATCAGCCCCAGCATTTT.

This clonotype was counted between two and nine times. The J gene is TRBJ1-2, the V gene TRBV10-3, with D maybe TRBD1 (6 bases). Trimming stripped 10 bases from V and 0 bases from J, with 12 bases between. Germline loops: CDR1 ENHRY, CDR2 SYGVKD. This CDR3 region has 13 residues. This chain's CDR3 is CATRDTANYGYTF. The CDR3, as DNA: TGTGCCACCCGGGACACCGCTAACTATGGCTACACCTTC.

This clonotype has more than one count but fewer than ten. One end of the junction does not line up with germline, which may come from a read error. The V call is TRBV24-1, the J call TRBJ1-2, with 10 bases that match TRBD1. CDR1 is KGHDR and CDR2 is SFDVKD in the germline V gene. There are 16 residues in the CDR3. The CDR3 region has the DNA TGTGCCAGCAGTGACCTCCGGGACAGGGGTGGCTATGGCTACACCTTC. It codes for CASSDLRDRGGYGYTF.

There are a few counts of this clonotype. The chain joins TRBV11-2 to TRBJ2-7; D gene ambiguous. This CDR3 comprises 14 residues. Germline CDR1 reads SGHAT; CDR2 reads FQNNGV. V was pared by 5 bases and J by 4 bases, with 15 bases between. The CDR3 here is CASSQDLRPYEQYF. The CDR3 DNA follows: TGTGCCAGCAGCCAAGACCTTCGACCATACGAGCAGTACTTC.

The chain links TRBV7-2 to TRBJ2-7, with a possible D match to TRBD1 (6 bases). V lost 2 bases and J 0 bases, leaving 14 bases between the germline ends. Germline CDR1 is SGHTA and CDR2 is FQGNSA. This CDR3 spans 16 amino acids. CDR3 region: CASSLSRQGTSYEQYF. The CDR3 bases are TGTGCCAGCAGCTTAAGTCGGCAGGGGACCTCCTACGAGCAGTACTTC.

This clonotype came up a few times. The rearrangement links TRBV27 to TRBJ1-6, with D hard to call. Trimming took 11 bases from V and 10 from J, leaving 6 bases between them. CDR1 MNHEY and CDR2 SMNVEV come from the germline V gene (reference sequence). This CDR3 is 9 amino acids long. The CDR3 reads CAQESPLHF. The CDR3, as DNA: TGTGCCCAGGAGTCACCCCTCCACTTT.

This chain uses TRBV7-9 with TRBJ2-2; 12 bases are shared with TRBD2. The CDR3 sequence is 16 residues long. CDR1 and CDR2 (germline): SEHNR, FQNEAQ (reference sequence). With V trimmed by 5 bases and J by 7 bases, 8 bases remained unmatched. The CDR3 is CASSRRLAGEVGELFF. The CDR3 DNA sequence: TGTGCCAGCAGCCGACGACTAGCGGGAGAGGTCGGGGAGCTGTTTTTT. The full variable domain, with the rest looked up from reference TRBV7-9 and TRBJ2-2, is DTGVSQNPRHKITKRGQNVTFRCDPISEHNRLYWYRQTLGQGPEFLTYFQNEAQLEKSRLLSDRFSAERPKGSFSTLEIQRTEQGDSAMYLCASSRRLAGEVGELFFGEGSRLTVL.

The chain is built from TRBV7-8 and TRBJ2-7; perhaps TRBD2 as D (6 bases). V was pared by 1 base and J by 5 bases, with 15 bases between. The CDR3 sequence is 15 residues long. Per germline, CDR1 SGHVS and CDR2 FQNEAQ. As DNA, the CDR3 is TGTGCCAGCAGCTTAGTGGCGGGGCGTCCCCACGAGCAGTACTTC. It codes for CASSLVAGRPHEQYF.

In its sample, this clonotype was seen a few times. V and J are TRBV5-1 and TRBJ2-7; 13 nucleotides match TRBD2. This CDR3 contains 18 residues. Germline trimming cut 2 bases from V and 0 bases from J; bases unmatched to any gene: 8. Per germline, CDR1 SGHRS and CDR2 YFSETQ. CDR3 region: CASSFTPGLAGLSYEQYF. In DNA, the CDR3 is TGCGCCAGCAGCTTTACTCCGGGACTAGCGGGGCTCTCCTACGAGCAGTACTTC.

This clonotype was counted ten times or more. The chain links TRBV29-1 to TRBJ2-5; weak D call: TRBD2 (5 bases). CDR1 and CDR2 from the germline V gene are SQVTM and ANQGSEA. The CDR3 has 11 amino acids. V dropped 8 bases and J dropped 2 bases, with 9 bases sitting between them. The chain's CDR3 is CSHPGQETQYF. The CDR3 DNA sequence: TGCAGCCATCCGGGGCAAGAGACCCAGTACTTC.

In its sample, this clonotype was seen a few times. The J gene is TRBJ2-2, the V gene TRBV19; 7 bases are shared with TRBD1. Looked up from germline, CDR1 is LNHDA and CDR2 is SQIVND (reference sequence). Trimming took 5 bases from V and 0 from J; bases not matched to a gene: 3. This CDR3 has 15 residues. The CDR3 spells CASSAGTANTGELFF. CDR3 DNA: TGTGCCAGTAGTGCCGGGACAGCGAACACCGGGGAGCTGTTTTTT.

This clonotype was seen repeatedly, ten times or more. This chain connects TRBV20-1 to TRBJ2-7, with D unresolved. The CDR3 spans 12 residues. The V gene's germline CDR1 is DFQATT and CDR2 SNEGSKA (reference sequence). The V and J ends lost 1 base and 9 bases respectively, with 13 bases between them. The CDR3 sequence: CSARVEALRQYF. As DNA, the CDR3 is TGCAGTGCTAGAGTCGAAGCGCTCCGGCAGTACTTC.

In this sample, this clonotype turned up many times. The rearrangement joins TRBV9 to TRBJ1-2; TRBD1 might be the D (5 bases). The CDR3 is 13 amino acids. CDR1 is SGDLS and CDR2 is YYNGEE in the germline V gene. V lost 0 bases, J lost 6 bases, and 9 bases lay in between. CDR3 amino acids: CASSVAREDGYTF. CDR3 nucleotides: TGTGCCAGCAGCGTAGCCAGGGAGGATGGCTACACCTTC.

This clonotype was seen ten or more times. The chain recombines TRBV9 with TRBJ1-2; D possibly corresponds to TRBD1 (6 bases). V was shortened by 3 bases and J by 7 bases, with 13 bases between the two germline ends. The germline CDR1 and CDR2 sequences are SGDLS and YYNGEE. This CDR3 contains 13 residues. DNA for the CDR3: TGTGCCAGCAGCGCCCCAAACAGGGCTGGCTACACCTTC. It yields the protein CASSAPNRAGYTF.

This clonotype was seen repeatedly, ten times or more. The CDR3 DNA sequence: TGTGCCACCGCGGACCGGGGGGCCCTCTACGAGCAGTACTTC. Amino acid sequence: CATADRGALYEQYF. The chain combines TRBV15 with TRBJ2-7; D is perhaps TRBD2 (7 bases). Trimming shortened V by 8 bases and J by 3 bases, and 17 bases separated the two germline ends. The CDR3 length is 14 residues. Germline V gene data show CDR1 as LNHNV and CDR2 as YYDKDF (reference sequence).

The V and J genes are TRBV6-4 and TRBJ1-2, with 11 bases aligning to TRBD1. The CDR3 spans 16 residues. CDR1 and CDR2 (germline): MRHNA, SNTAGT. The V and J ends lost 2 bases and 7 bases, in that order; junction bases with no gene match: 9. CDR3 in DNA: TGTGCCAGCAGTGACCCCCGGACAGGGGGCAATAGTGGCTACACCTTC. It yields the protein CASSDPRTGGNSGYTF.

The gene calls are TRBV18 and TRBJ2-7, with D perhaps being TRBD1 or TRBD2 (5 bases each). The CDR3 is 14 residues long. The germline gives CDR1 KGHSH, CDR2 LQKENI. The germline V and J ends were trimmed by 4 bases and 7 bases, with 17 bases remaining between them. CDR3 amino acids: CASSQITRDVEQYF. CDR3 bases: TGTGCCAGCTCACAAATTACCCGGGACGTAGAGCAGTACTTC.

This chain joins TRBV7-9 and TRBJ2-7; D gene ambiguous. There are 12 residues in the CDR3. Germline CDR1 SEHNR, CDR2 FQNEAQ (reference sequence). The germline V and J ends were trimmed by 7 bases and 5 bases, with 12 bases remaining between them. CDR3 in DNA: TGTGCCAGCACCGCTTACCGGGACGAGCAGTACTTC. Its protein is CASTAYRDEQYF.

This clonotype has more than one count but fewer than ten. The junction shows a germline mismatch at one end, possibly a read error. This chain uses TRBV10-3 with TRBJ1-4; possibly TRBD1 for D (6 bases). This CDR3 contains 14 residues. Germline values: CDR1 ENHRY, CDR2 SYGVKD. The CDR3 is CASSYLGQKKKLFF. CDR3 nucleotides: TGTGCCAGCAGTTACTTAGGACAGAAGAAAAAACTGTTTTTT.

Turning to this clonotype: A much larger clone is a single base away; this may be a read error. The chain couples TRBV7-3 to TRBJ2-5; D is perhaps TRBD1 (5 bases). Per germline, CDR1 SGHTA and CDR2 FQGTGA. The CDR3 is 14 amino acids. The CDR3 is CASSFTSGSEAQYF. In DNA form, the CDR3 reads TGTGCCAGCAGCTTTACGTCAGGGTCAGAGGCCCAGTACTTC.

The CDR3 DNA reads as TGCAGTGCCGAGGACAGGGTAGGAGAGACCCAGTACTTC. Translated: CSAEDRVGETQYF. This chain uses TRBV20-1 with TRBJ2-5; TRBD1 matches 8 bases. Germline loops: CDR1 DFQATT, CDR2 SNEGSKA (reference sequence). The CDR3 has 13 amino acids. After removal of 6 bases from V and 4 bases from J, the junction contained 7 bases not matched to a gene.

Only a few counts were recorded for this clonotype. The chain employs TRBV9 and TRBJ1-5, with D unresolved. This CDR3 contains 17 residues. CDR1 is SGDLS and CDR2 is YYNGEE in the germline V gene. Trimming cost V 5 bases and J 0 bases, with 18 bases left between them. The CDR3 nucleotides read TGTGCCAGCAGTTCCCCACCCCCGGCCGATAGCAATCAGCCCCAGCATTTT. Translation: CASSSPPPADSNQPQHF.